These T cell receptor beta chains were read from a single sample in a study of blood T cell repertoires in COVID-19. Only in-frame clones appear in the TCRdb table, and some are missing; sequencing was by immunoSEQ multiplex PCR. The top ten hold 1.9% of the sample, which has roughly 140,000 clones, around 72% seen once. What was sequenced was peripheral blood. The source of these receptors is a woman in her sixties or seventies with acute or convalescent COVID-19. The CDR3 runs from the conserved cysteine through the conserved F or W. The D gene is left open where the match is weak. Part of the rows lack a size; the others show once, few, many or a class for expanded clones.

V,size,J,D,CDR3,DNA
TRBV7-2,.,TRBJ2-7,.,CASSSGTHYEQYF,TGTGCCAGCAGCTCCGGGACACACTACGAGCAGTACTTC
TRBV4-1,.,TRBJ1-1,.,CASSASGTPNTEAFF,TGCGCCAGCAGCGCCTCCGGGACACCGAACACTGAAGCTTTCTTT
TRBV2,.,TRBJ2-1,.,CASLGLMSPDEQFF,TGTGCCAGCCTGGGACTTATGAGTCCCGATGAGCAGTTCTTC
TRBV5-1,few,TRBJ1-1,.,CASSSPPRSEAFF,TGCGCCAGCAGCTCCCCCCCCCGGAGTGAAGCTTTCTTT
TRBV7-6,.,TRBJ2-1,TRBD1,CASSLGSGTGPFF,TGTGCCAGCAGCTTAGGCTCCGGGACAGGGCCGTTCTTC
TRBV5-1,.,TRBJ1-3,.,CASSLASSGNTIYF,TGCGCCAGCAGCTTGGCGTCCTCTGGAAACACCATATATTTT
TRBV3-1/TRBV3-2,.,TRBJ1-6,.,CASSQAMDSRSPLHF,TGTGCCAGCAGCCAAGCAATGGACAGCCGATCACCCCTCCACTTT
TRBV30,few,TRBJ1-2,TRBD1,CAWKQGDYGYTF,TGTGCCTGGAAACAGGGGGACTATGGCTACACCTTC
TRBV5-1,.,TRBJ1-3,TRBD1,CASSLGTGKAGNTIYF,TGCGCCAGCAGCTTAGGGACAGGGAAGGCTGGAAACACCATATATTTT
TRBV11-2,once,TRBJ2-7,TRBD2,CASSLDGRGDEQYF,TGTGCCAGCAGCTTAGATGGTCGGGGGGACGAGCAGTACTTC
TRBV9,.,TRBJ2-1,.,CASSVLQAGNEQFF,TGTGCCAGCAGCGTACTCCAGGCGGGGAATGAGCAGTTCTTC
TRBV3-1/TRBV3-2,.,TRBJ2-7,.,CASSQYLSGYEQYF,TGTGCCAGCAGCCAATACCTCTCAGGGTACGAGCAGTACTTC
TRBV28,.,TRBJ2-7,TRBD1,CASSPPGQGSYAQYF,TGTGCCAGCAGTCCACCGGGACAGGGGTCCTACGCGCAGTACTTC
TRBV10-1,.,TRBJ2-7,.,CASSEGGEKQYF,TGCGCCAGCAGTGAAGGCGGCGAGAAGCAGTACTTC
TRBV30,.,TRBJ2-1,TRBD2,CAWSALVLAGYNEQFF,TGTGCCTGGAGTGCGCTAGTCCTAGCGGGGTACAATGAGCAGTTCTTC
TRBV5-4,.,TRBJ1-2,.,CASSLKAGVYGYTF,TGTGCCAGCAGCTTGAAGGCAGGGGTCTATGGCTACACCTTC
TRBV7-9,.,TRBJ2-1,TRBD2,CASSLYAGVPYNEQFF,TGTGCCAGCAGCTTATATGCGGGAGTGCCCTACAATGAGCAGTTCTTC
TRBV5-1,few,TRBJ2-7,TRBD1,CASSSGTGINEQYF,TGCGCCAGCAGCTCCGGGACAGGCATCAACGAGCAGTACTTC
TRBV15,.,TRBJ2-3,TRBD1,CATSSRDRGSTDTQYF,TGTGCCACCAGCAGCCGGGACAGGGGAAGCACAGATACGCAGTATTTT
TRBV3-1/TRBV3-2,.,TRBJ1-3,TRBD1,CASSRTGAVGNTIYF,TGTGCCAGCAGCCGGACAGGGGCCGTTGGAAACACCATATATTTT
TRBV6-5,.,TRBJ2-7,TRBD1,CASSQTGQGYEQYF,TGTGCCAGCAGTCAAACGGGACAGGGCTACGAGCAGTACTTC
TRBV27,many,TRBJ2-5,TRBD2,CASSTIGTSRQTQYF,TGTGCCAGCAGTACGATCGGGACTAGCCGACAGACCCAGTACTTC
TRBV5-1,.,TRBJ2-1,.,CASSFDYPEGNEQFF,TGCGCCAGCAGCTTTGACTACCCGGAGGGAAATGAGCAGTTCTTC
TRBV3-1/TRBV3-2,.,TRBJ2-1,.,CASSQGFGERHNEQFF,TGTGCCAGCAGCCAAGGCTTTGGCGAGCGTCACAATGAGCAGTTCTTC
TRBV6-5,.,TRBJ1-2,.,CASRPLQGGGYTF,TGTGCCAGCAGGCCTCTCCAGGGAGGGGGCTACACCTTC
TRBV4-2,.,TRBJ1-2,TRBD1,CASSQGDRANYGYTF,TGTGCCAGCAGCCAGGGTGACAGGGCTAACTATGGCTACACCTTC
TRBV5-5,.,TRBJ1-2,.,CASSWGVEVYGYTF,TGTGCCAGCAGCTGGGGGGTAGAGGTCTATGGCTACACCTTC
TRBV29-1,.,TRBJ2-7,.,CSATTRGEQYF,TGCAGCGCCACGACGCGGGGCGAGCAGTACTTC
TRBV6-4,.,TRBJ1-1,.,CASSAGTRGRSEAFF,TGTGCCAGCAGTGCCGGGACTAGGGGCCGGAGTGAAGCTTTCTTT
TRBV5-4,.,TRBJ2-3,TRBD1,CASSAPGQGVDTQYF,TGTGCCAGCAGCGCTCCGGGACAGGGTGTGGATACGCAGTATTTT
TRBV4-1,.,TRBJ1-1,TRBD1,CASSQPIRGTEAFF,TGCGCCAGCAGCCAACCCATCAGGGGGACTGAAGCTTTCTTT
TRBV3-1/TRBV3-2,.,TRBJ1-5,.,CASSQGWTGNQPQHF,TGTGCCAGCAGCCAGGGCTGGACAGGCAATCAGCCCCAGCATTTT
TRBV5-1,.,TRBJ2-1,.,CASSSTSGHNEQFF,TGCGCCAGCAGCTCTACCAGCGGACACAATGAGCAGTTCTTC
TRBV5-1,.,TRBJ1-5,.,CASSPQGFSNQPQHF,TGCGCCAGCAGCCCCCAGGGGTTTAGCAATCAGCCCCAGCATTTT
TRBV28,.,TRBJ1-6,TRBD1,CASSFLETGSSYNSPLHF,TGTGCCAGCAGTTTTTTAGAGACAGGGAGCTCCTATAATTCACCCCTCCACTTT
TRBV7-9,.,TRBJ2-5,.,CASSLIGAQYF,TGTGCCAGCAGCTTAATCGGGGCCCAGTACTTC
TRBV5-1,.,TRBJ2-7,.,CASSLDTGTDEQYF,TGCGCCAGCAGCTTGGATACAGGGACCGACGAGCAGTACTTC
TRBV25-1,.,TRBJ2-1,TRBD2,CASSSREGLLYEQFF,TGTGCCAGCAGTTCGAGGGAGGGCCTACTGTATGAGCAGTTCTTC
TRBV5-1,.,TRBJ2-7,.,CASSQGLGSYEQYF,TGCGCCAGCAGCCAAGGACTGGGCTCCTACGAGCAGTACTTC
TRBV28,.,TRBJ2-7,TRBD1,CASSPGQGVNEQYF,TGTGCCAGCAGTCCTGGACAGGGGGTCAACGAGCAGTACTTC
TRBV6-6,.,TRBJ1-3,.,CASSRTEIGNTIYF,TGTGCCAGCTCTAGGACAGAGATAGGAAACACCATATATTTT
TRBV13,.,TRBJ2-7,.,CASSSQGYEQYF,TGTGCCAGCAGCTCTCAGGGGTACGAGCAGTACTTC
TRBV9,few,TRBJ2-1,TRBD2,CASSVEDSGIGEQFF,TGTGCCAGCAGCGTAGAGGATAGCGGGATTGGTGAGCAGTTCTTC
TRBV5-1,once,TRBJ2-3,.,CASSRGTSYTDTQYF,TGCGCCAGCAGCCGAGGCACTTCATACACAGATACGCAGTATTTT
TRBV6-5,few,TRBJ1-1,.,CATSSRTDTEAFF,TGTGCCACCTCCTCCCGGACAGACACTGAAGCTTTCTTT
TRBV7-9,.,TRBJ1-6,.,CASSPPGHGNSPLHF,TGTGCCAGCAGCCCCCCTGGACACGGCAATTCACCCCTCCACTTT
TRBV3-1/TRBV3-2,.,TRBJ2-3,.,CASQGAGNTDTQYF,TGTGCCAGTCAAGGGGCAGGGAACACAGATACGCAGTATTTT
TRBV28,few,TRBJ1-5,TRBD1,CASSLTGGRNQPQHF,TGTGCCAGCAGCCTCACAGGGGGACGCAATCAGCCCCAGCATTTT
TRBV6-5,.,TRBJ1-5,.,CASRMDSKDNQPQHF,TGTGCCAGCAGGATGGACTCGAAAGACAATCAGCCCCAGCATTTT
TRBV5-1,.,TRBJ2-7,.,CASSFSLSGSYEQYF,TGCGCCAGCAGCTTTAGCCTTTCGGGGTCCTACGAGCAGTACTTC
TRBV12-3/TRBV12-4,.,TRBJ1-2,.,CASSRANYGYTF,TGTGCCAGCAGCAGGGCTAACTATGGCTACACCTTC
TRBV5-1,.,TRBJ1-6,.,CASSLEGEGDSPLHF,TGCGCCAGCAGCTTGGAAGGGGAAGGGGATTCACCCCTCCACTTT
TRBV28,.,TRBJ1-4,TRBD1,CASSGRQGPNEKLFF,TGTGCCAGCAGTGGCCGACAGGGACCTAATGAAAAACTGTTTTTT
TRBV7-2,few,TRBJ2-7,TRBD2,CASSPTSYGNEQYF,TGTGCCAGCAGCCCGACTAGCTACGGGAACGAGCAGTACTTC